The present entry profiles one TCR beta chain with its context. Germline values: CDR1 SGHVS, CDR2 FQNEAQ. This CDR3 has 15 residues. The ends were cut back, 1 base at V and 4 bases at J, with 11 bases in the middle. The entry originates in a study of blood T cell repertoires in COVID-19. Study overall: Acute-phase and convalescent COVID-19 samples originated in the United States, Italy and Spain. From T cells, B-cell-depleted T cells, or PBMCs came the material, which was cDNA or gDNA.

Generated by immunoSEQ multiplex PCR, the TCRdb table keeps only in-frame clones and is missing some. Altogether about 100,000 clones are present, around 93% being singletons, with the ten largest covering about 1.8%. V and J are TRBV7-8 and TRBJ1-3; the D is unclear. What was sequenced was peripheral blood. This clonotype originated in a human donor with active COVID-19. The donor label of this sample is uncertain. CDR3 protein: CASSLDPGGGNTIYF. As DNA, the CDR3 is TGTGCCAGCAGCTTAGACCCGGGAGGGGGAAACACCATATATTTT.